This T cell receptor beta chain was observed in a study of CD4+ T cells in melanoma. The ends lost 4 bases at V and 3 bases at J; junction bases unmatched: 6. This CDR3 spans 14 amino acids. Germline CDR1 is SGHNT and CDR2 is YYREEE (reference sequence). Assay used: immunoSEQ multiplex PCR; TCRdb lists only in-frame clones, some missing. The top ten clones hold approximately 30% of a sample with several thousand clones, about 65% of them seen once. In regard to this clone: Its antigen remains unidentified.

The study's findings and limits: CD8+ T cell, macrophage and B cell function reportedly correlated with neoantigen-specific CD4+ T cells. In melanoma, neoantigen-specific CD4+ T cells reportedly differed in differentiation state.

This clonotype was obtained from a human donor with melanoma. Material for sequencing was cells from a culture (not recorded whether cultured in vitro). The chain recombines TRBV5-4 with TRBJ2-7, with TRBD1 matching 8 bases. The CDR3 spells CASSTGQGLYEQYF. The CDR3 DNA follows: TGTGCCAGCAGCACCGGACAGGGCCTCTACGAGCAGTACTTC. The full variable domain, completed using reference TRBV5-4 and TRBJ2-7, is ETGVTQSPTHLIKTRGQQVTLRCSSQSGHNTVSWYQQALGQGPQFIFQYYREEENGRGNFPPRFSGLQFPNYSSELNVNALELDDSALYLCASSTGQGLYEQYFGPGTRLTVT.